Following are 20 T cell receptor beta chains from one sample sequenced in a study of tumor and adjacent non-tumor tissue in lung cancer. The library came from three nested PCR rounds adapted from ARM-PCR protocols. TCRdb redid the calling of the multiplex PCR reads with MiXCR, one entry per CDR3 protein. The sample comprises roughly 74,000 distinct CDR3 sequences, over 65% of which are singletons, and almost 40% rests with the top ten. This sample's RNA came from whole unsorted tissue. More than 3 cm separated this lung sample from the edge of the tumor. Sequenced sample: distant non-tumor lung tissue. The receptor set was obtained from a man aged 70-80 years with non-small cell lung cancer.

Points on this clonotype: A much larger clonotype is one base distant, so this may be a read error. The chain carries TRBV28 and TRBJ1-2, with D uncertain. Germline loops: CDR1 MDHEN, CDR2 SYDVKM. The length of the CDR3 is 13 residues. For the CDR3, the DNA is TGTACCAGCAGTGCCATGTCTAGGGATGGCTACACCTTC. Amino acid sequence: CTSSAMSRDGYTF.

A note on this clonotype: The junction departs from germline at one end; a sequencing error may be responsible. The CDR3 protein is CVSSSQGFSDTHYF. Here the CDR3 DNA reads TGTGTCAGCAGCTCACAGGGGTTCTCAGACACGCACTATTTT. J is TRBJ2-3 and V is TRBV11-2; TRBD1 agrees at 7 bases. Germline V gene lookup returns CDR1 SGHAT and CDR2 FQNNGV. The CDR3 spans 14 residues.

This chain connects TRBV5-5 to TRBJ1-2, with D unresolved. V lost 8 bases and J lost 1, with 18 bases in between. This CDR3 has 15 residues. Germline V CDR1 and CDR2: SGHKS, YYEKEE (reference sequence). The CDR3, as DNA: TGTGCCAGTAGCCTGTATCCGGGGTGTAACTATGGCTACACCTTC. This translates into CASSLYPGCNYGYTF.

Concerning this clonotype: The junction and the germline gene differ at one end; a read error may be behind it. The V call is TRBV11-2, the J call TRBJ1-1; D remains ambiguous. The CDR3 contains 15 residues. CDR1 is SGHAT, CDR2 FQNNGV, per germline. The CDR3 DNA reads as TGTGCCAGCGGCTTCGCCAATTCGAGGAACACTGAAGCTATCTTT. This translates into CASGFANSRNTEAIF.

As to this clonotype: The junction shows a germline mismatch at one end, possibly a read error. The V gene is TRBV5-1, the J gene TRBJ2-5, with a possible D match to TRBD2 (6 bases). Germline V gives CDR1 SGHRS, CDR2 YFSETQ. The CDR3 length is 18 residues. The DNA for the CDR3 is TGTGCCAGCAGCTTGTTGAGTTTGGGACTTCCTGGGGGAGAGACCCAATACTTC. Its protein is CASSLLSLGLPGGETQYF.

The chain uses TRBV5-1 and TRBJ2-7; TRBD2 is a possible D gene (6 bases). The CDR3 extends over 14 amino acids. With 3 bases removed from V and 7 bases from J, the gap between germline ends came to 17 bases. Germline CDR1 is SGHRS and CDR2 is YFSETQ. DNA of the CDR3: TGCGCCAGCAGCTCGGTCGGCGGGAACCAAGAGCAGTACTTC. It translates to CASSSVGGNQEQYF.

In regard to this clonotype: At one end, the junction sequence differs from germline, possibly due to a read error. The chain employs TRBV14 and TRBJ1-1; D uncertain. The CDR3 has 11 amino acids. Germline V gene sequence: CDR1 SGHDN, CDR2 FVKESK. The CDR3 protein is CASSQATEGYF. CDR3 DNA sequence: TGTGCCAGCAGCCAAGCTACTGAAGGTTACTTT.

CDR3 loop: CASSWGGEKQYF. Here the CDR3 DNA reads TGTGCCAGCAGCTGGGGGGGAGAGAAACAGTACTTC. V gene TRBV11-2 combines with J gene TRBJ2-5, with 7 bases fitting TRBD2. J gave up 11 bases and V 4 bases, and 7 bases lay outside the gene matches. This CDR3 is built from 12 residues. Germline-derived CDR1 and CDR2 are SGHAT and FQNNGV.

On this clonotype: The conserved closing phenylalanine or tryptophan is absent in this CDR3, likely reflecting a read error. The CDR3 protein is CASSQNLGGNQPQHN. The CDR3 bases are TGTGCCAGCAGTCAGAACCTGGGGGGCAATCAGCCCCAGCATAAT. The chain uses TRBV6-2 or TRBV6-3 and TRBJ1-5, with a possible D match to TRBD1 (5 bases). V lost 5 bases to trimming and J lost 2 bases, with 13 bases between them. The CDR3 is 15 residues long. Germline values: CDR1 MNHEY, CDR2 SVGEGT.

The gene calls are TRBV29-1 and TRBJ1-1, with TRBD1 identical over 7 bases. CDR3 length equals 13 residues. Losses at the gene ends were 8 bases for V and 5 bases for J; bases not matched to a gene: 11. Germline CDR1 reads SQVTM; CDR2 reads ANQGSEA. DNA of the CDR3: TGCAGCCCACAGGACAGGCCGGTGACTGAAGCTTTCTTT. Protein product: CSPQDRPVTEAFF. Full variable domain (rest looked up from reference TRBV29-1 and TRBJ1-1): SAVISQKPSRDICQRGTSLTIQCQVDSQVTMMFWYRQQPGQSLTLIATANQGSEATYESGFVIDKFPISRPNLTFSTLTVSNMSPEDSSIYLCSPQDRPVTEAFFGQGTRLTVV.

As concerns this clonotype: This is likely a read error, given that the CDR3 carries no conserved phenylalanine or tryptophan at its end. V is TRBV12-3 or TRBV12-4 and J is TRBJ2-2, with TRBD2 matching 8 bases. The CDR3 consists of 16 residues. The CDR3 nucleotides are TGCGCCAGCAGTCTATACAGCGGGGGCTATACCGGGGAGCTGTTTTCT. Protein product: CASSLYSGGYTGELFS.

A remark on this clonotype: A single base separates this from a much larger clone, so it may be a read error. The V gene is TRBV20-1, the J gene TRBJ1-1; weak D call: TRBD1 (6 bases). Germline V lookup: CDR1 DFQATT, CDR2 SNEGSKA (reference sequence). CDR3 length equals 15 residues. V was shortened by 4 bases and J by 5 bases, with 20 bases between the two germline ends. This CDR3 is CSATAGSGVSTEAFF. DNA of the CDR3: TGCAGTGCTACCGCCGGGTCAGGGGTTTCGACTGAAGCTTTCTTT.

About this clonotype: This is likely a read error, given that the CDR3 carries no conserved phenylalanine or tryptophan at its end. This chain joins TRBV4-1 and TRBJ1-5, with 7 nucleotides matching TRBD1. The CDR3 covers 13 residues. Germline CDR1 and CDR2: MGHRA and YSYEKL. After removal of 1 base from V and 9 bases from J, the junction contained 3 bases not matched to a gene. The CDR3 spells CASSQGDRRPQHY. The CDR3 DNA is TGCGCCAGCAGCCAAGGGGACAGACGGCCCCAGCATTAT.

With regard to this clonotype: A junction end diverges from the germline sequence, so it may reflect a read error. The chain employs TRBV11-3 and TRBJ2-3; no firm D call. Per the germline V gene, CDR1 is SGHNT and CDR2 is YENEEA. The CDR3 spans 15 residues. The CDR3 loop reads CASTRREISTNTQYF. CDR3 sequence (DNA): TGTGCCAGCACCCGTCGTGAAATAAGCACAAATACGCAGTATTTT.

There are many counts of this clonotype. This chain joins TRBV12-3 or TRBV12-4 and TRBJ2-3, with TRBD1 matching 9 bases. The CDR3 extends over 16 amino acids. The J segment lost 0 bases and the V segment lost 5 bases, leaving 6 bases of the junction unmatched. For the CDR3, the DNA is TGTGCCAGCAGTCTAAACAGGGGGCTAAGCACAGATACGCAGTATTTT. Protein product: CASSLNRGLSTDTQYF.

With regard to this clonotype: One end of the junction fails to match germline, which may point to a read error. V usage is TRBV29-1 and J usage is TRBJ2-7, with D perhaps matching TRBD1 or TRBD2 (5 bases each). In germline, CDR1 is SQVTM, CDR2 ANQGSEA. The CDR3 contains 12 residues. CDR3 protein: CSVRRDAYEQYF. CDR3 DNA: TGCAGCGTTCGCCGGGACGCATACGAGCAGTATTTC.

On this clonotype: Since no conserved phenylalanine or tryptophan closes the CDR3, a read error is the likely cause. This chain uses TRBV6-5 with TRBJ2-6; 7 nucleotides agree with TRBD1. The germline CDR1 and CDR2 sequences are MNHEY and SVGAGI. The trim removed 7 bases at V and 0 bases at J, leaving 12 bases unmatched. This CDR3 comprises 18 residues. CDR3 nucleotides: TGTGCCAGCATTTTCTCCGGGACAGTTGGCTCTGGGGCCAACGTCCTGACTCTC. Translation: CASIFSGTVGSGANVLTL.

On this clonotype: Mismatch with germline at one junction end may stem from a read error. J is TRBJ2-2 and V is TRBV6-6; TRBD1 might be the D (7 bases). CDR1 and CDR2 from the germline V gene are MNHNY and SVGAGI (reference sequence). The CDR3 contains 15 residues. The CDR3 nucleotides are TGTGCCAGCAGTTCGACAGCAGGGGGGACCGGGGAGCCGTATTTT. This gives the protein CASSSTAGGTGEPYF.

A word on this clonotype: At one end the junction does not follow the germline gene, possibly because of a read error. CDR3 amino acids: CSAHRASITEAVF. CDR3 coding DNA: TGCAGTGCCCATAGGGCTTCCATCACTGAAGCTGTCTTT. This rearrangement joins TRBV20-1 to TRBJ1-1; D is undetermined. This CDR3 has 13 residues. Germline V gives CDR1 DFQATT, CDR2 SNEGSKA (reference sequence).

This clonotype was picked up a small number of times. This may be a read error: a much more frequent sequence differs by one nucleotide. The chain links TRBV29-1 to TRBJ1-1; D is unclear. Germline CDR1 is SQVTM and CDR2 is ANQGSEA. CDR3 length: 14 amino acids. The CDR3 DNA reads as TGCAACGGCAAAAGAGGCCCAGCAGCGAGTGAAGCTTTCTTT. Amino acids: CNGKRGPAASEAFF.